The clone carrying this T cell receptor beta chain occurred a few times. Its antigen is not identified. These data come from a study of T cells in Graves' hyperthyroidism and ophthalmopathy. Study findings and constraints: Stable hyperthyroidism was separated from ophthalmopathy by a model based on 13 V-J features.

Researchers amplified the TCR beta CDR3 regions from RNA transcripts. The HTBI primer set drove a first-round RT-PCR of the TCR CDR3. TCRdb used MiXCR to reprocess the multiplex PCR reads, holding one entry per CDR3 protein. The sample yields about 560,000 distinct CDR3 sequences, around 14% seen once. The V and J ends lost 6 bases and 3 bases respectively, with 15 bases between them. The CDR3 runs 15 residues. Germline-derived CDR1 and CDR2 are MGHDK and SYGVNS. Diagnoses were established using clinical symptoms, serum thyroxine and TRAb, thyroid ultrasound and orbital computed tomography. The sequence derives from a young woman with Graves' hyperthyroidism. The sequenced sample was blood. The V call is TRBV25-1, the J call TRBJ1-5, with D unresolved. This CDR3 is CASSQEAFTNQPQHF. Here the CDR3 DNA reads TGTGCCAGCAGCCAGGAAGCATTTACCAATCAGCCCCAGCATTTT.